These 4 T cell receptor beta chains were all obtained from the same sample, sequenced in a study of T-cell reconstitution after alpha-beta-depleted transplantation in children. Preparation of the TCRbeta library used unique molecular identifiers. TCRdb independently ran MiXCR on the PCR reads; one entry per CDR3 protein. The data hold approximately 490,000 distinct CDR3 sequences, with around 12% observed a single time. Sequences were derived from PBMCs from the stem cell graft donor, sampled from the stem cell graft. The receptor source for this set is a human donor who donated a stem cell graft to a child with combined immunodeficiency.

This clonotype was detected ten times or more. The chain links TRBV5-1 to TRBJ2-1; a possible D gene is TRBD2 (6 bases). Trimming cost V 2 bases and J 10 bases, with 13 bases left between them. The CDR3 is made up of 13 amino acids. Germline V gene data show CDR1 as SGHRS and CDR2 as YFSETQ. The CDR3 loop reads CASSLGGADEQFF. In DNA, the CDR3 is TGCGCCAGCAGCTTAGGCGGGGCCGACGAGCAGTTCTTC.

This clonotype appeared many times. The chain is built from TRBV20-1 and TRBJ2-1, with TRBD2 matching over 13 bases. Looked up from germline, CDR1 is DFQATT and CDR2 is SNEGSKA (reference sequence). This CDR3 region has 15 residues. V lost 3 bases to trimming and J lost 7 bases; unmatched junction nucleotides: 6. CDR3 sequence (DNA): TGCAGTGCTAGCGGGACTAGCGGGATTACTAATGAGCAGTTCTTC. Translated: CSASGTSGITNEQFF.

This clonotype was seen at least ten times. V is TRBV5-1 and J is TRBJ2-1; TRBD2 matches at 9 bases. The CDR3 spans 17 residues. The V gene's germline CDR1 is SGHRS and CDR2 YFSETQ. V lost 0 bases to trimming and J lost 9 bases; unmatched junction nucleotides: 13. This chain's CDR3 is CASSLEAGGMLGSEQFF. CDR3 nucleotide sequence: TGCGCCAGCAGCTTGGAGGCGGGAGGGATGTTAGGAAGTGAGCAGTTCTTC.

The chain couples TRBV11-2 to TRBJ2-1, with TRBD2 matching 11 bases. The CDR3 runs 16 residues. V was pared by 3 bases and J by 3 bases, with 4 bases of the junction left unmatched. The germline CDR1 and CDR2 sequences are SGHAT and FQNNGV. The CDR3 sequence is CASSFLAGGYYNEQFF. The CDR3 region has the DNA TGTGCCAGCAGCTTCCTAGCGGGGGGTTACTACAATGAGCAGTTCTTC. Drawing the rest from reference TRBV11-2 and TRBJ2-1, the complete variable domain is EAGVAQSPRYKIIEKRQSVAFWCNPISGHATLYWYQQILGQGPKLLIQFQNNGVVDDSQLPKDRFSAERLKGVDSTLKIQPAKLEDSAVYLCASSFLAGGYYNEQFFGPGTRLTVL.